This T cell receptor beta chain was observed in a study of CD8+ T cells in alopecia areata. Background on the study: Tofacitinib therapy lasting 6 to 18 months was followed by 6 months off drug. Treated patients' severity was scored by percentage of affected scalp area. The study, taken as a whole, reports: While tofacitinib was given, many expanded lesional clones persisted in scalp and blood.

This clone has more than one count but fewer than ten. The antigen is unknown. Treatment defined: oral pan-JAK inhibitor, 5-10 mg twice daily. Peripheral blood samples and lesional scalp punch biopsies were obtained from alopecia areata patients. The CDR3 covers 12 residues. Germline V gives CDR1 GTSNPN, CDR2 SVGIG (reference sequence). V gave up 1 base and J gave up 6 bases, with 10 bases separating them. Once RNA had been extracted, it was reverse transcribed into cDNA to act as the sequencing template. TCRdb's table, derived via immunoSEQ multiplex PCR, lists solely in-frame clones and lacks some. The profile shows roughly 220,000 clones, approximately 38% of them singletons.

The sample was CD4+ T cells sorted from blood, taken between weeks 30 and 35, from a patient treated with tofacitinib. The chain joins TRBV30 to TRBJ2-7; TRBD1 is a possible D gene (6 bases). This sequence originates from a human donor with alopecia areata. The chain's CDR3 is CAWSAGQREQYF. The CDR3 DNA follows: TGTGCCTGGAGTGCCGGACAGCGCGAGCAGTACTTC.